This T cell receptor beta chain was sequenced during a study of blood T cell repertoires in COVID-19. Whole-study context: Sample material is recorded as cDNA or gDNA derived from T cells, B-cell-depleted T cells, or PBMCs.

Authors' data handling: Reference gene primer amplification gave nucleated cell count estimates. Sequencing was performed with immunoSEQ multiplex PCR; in TCRdb, only in-frame clones are kept and a portion is missing. Clone size and the V and J calls come from that table; the DNA yielded D and trimming. The sample records about 190,000 clones, 78% being singletons. CDR3 size: 15 residues. Germline CDR1 LGHDT, CDR2 YNNKEL (reference sequence). V was clipped by 1 base and J by 3 bases, with 10 bases between them. This clone was detected only once. The specimen was peripheral blood. The chain has TRBV3-1 (or the pseudogene TRBV3-2) and TRBJ2-1, with D perhaps matching TRBD1 (5 bases). The clonotype was recovered from a woman older than 75 with active or convalescent COVID-19. The CDR3 here is CASSQAGLVYNEQFF. The DNA for the CDR3 is TGTGCCAGCAGCCAAGCAGGGTTAGTCTACAATGAGCAGTTCTTC.